This T cell receptor (beta chain) was sequenced in a study of identical twins. Germline V gene lookup returns CDR1 LGHDT and CDR2 YNNKEL (reference sequence). CDR3 length: 15 amino acids. J gave up 4 bases and V 1 base, and 3 bases lay outside the gene matches. This clonotype showed up just a few times. The antigen is not known. Template switching added a universal primer site; cDNA carried unique molecular identifiers. TCRdb passed the 5' RACE reads through MiXCR, listing each CDR3 protein once. The data contain hundreds of thousands of distinct CDR3 sequences, around 20% of them singletons. Healthy Caucasian individuals made up all the donors. General study points: Out-of-frame alpha sequences shared by twins were enriched for low generation probability. Cross-sectional statistical analysis, not tracking of the same donors, underpinned the conclusions.

These data are also associated with another study on yellow fever vaccine responses in identical twins.

Sequencing used CD4+ T cells sorted from blood. This sequence originates from a woman aged 18-29 years in good health. The chain is built from TRBV3-1 and TRBJ2-2; 7 bases match TRBD2. The CDR3, as DNA: TGTGCCAGCAGCCAAGCTAGCGGAATCACCGGGGAGCTGTTTTTT. Its translation is CASSQASGITGELFF.